This T cell receptor (beta chain) came from a study of cytomegalovirus exposure and HLA in healthy donors. Trimming cost V 6 bases and J 9 bases; bases outside gene matches: 8. From germline, CDR1 is SGHDT and CDR2 YYEEEE. This CDR3 is built from 14 residues. This clone was counted a few times. Use of 60 Vbeta and 13 Jbeta primers characterized the PCR. TCRdb's table, derived via immunoSEQ multiplex PCR, lists solely in-frame clones and lacks some. Of some 130,000 clones in the sample, around 80% were seen once. The V gene is TRBV5-6, the J gene TRBJ2-1; 11 bases match TRBD2. The sequencing sample was made of PBMCs. This sequence originates from a man between 35 and 55 years old in good health and CMV-seropositive. CDR3 nucleotides: TGTGCCAGCAACCTTATAGCGGGAGGGGGTGAGCAGTTCTTC. Translating it yields CASNLIAGGGEQFF.